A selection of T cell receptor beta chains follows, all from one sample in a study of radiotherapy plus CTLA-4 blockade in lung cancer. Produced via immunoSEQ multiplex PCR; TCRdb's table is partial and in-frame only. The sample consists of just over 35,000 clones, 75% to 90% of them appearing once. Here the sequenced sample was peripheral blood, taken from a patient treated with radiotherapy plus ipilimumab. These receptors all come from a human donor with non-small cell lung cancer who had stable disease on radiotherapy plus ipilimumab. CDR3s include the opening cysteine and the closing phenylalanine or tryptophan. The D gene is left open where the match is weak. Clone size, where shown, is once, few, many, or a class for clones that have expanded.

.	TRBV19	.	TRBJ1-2	TGTGCCAGTAGTATCATGGGGGCAGGAGATGGCTACACCTTC	CASSIMGAGDGYTF
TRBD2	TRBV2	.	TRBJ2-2	TGTGCCAGCAGTGGGACTAGCCGAAACACCGGGGAGCTGTTTTTT	CASSGTSRNTGELFF
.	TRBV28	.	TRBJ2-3	TGTGCCAGCAGTTTTTACCGGCAGGGATTGAGGGCGGGAACAGATACGCAGTATTTT	CASSFYRQGLRAGTDTQYF
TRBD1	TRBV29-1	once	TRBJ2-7	TGCAGCGTTGTGAGGGGACAGGGGTACGAGCAGTACTTC	CSVVRGQGYEQYF
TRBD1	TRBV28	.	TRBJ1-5	TGTGCCAGCAGCCTTCCCGTGACAGGGTCCCAGCCCCAGCATTTT	CASSLPVTGSQPQHF
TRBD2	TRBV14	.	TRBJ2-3	TGTGCCAGTCACCGCGGGAGGGCCGGAGATACGCAGTATTTT	CASHRGRAGDTQYF
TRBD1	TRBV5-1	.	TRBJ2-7	TGCGCCAGCAGCTGGGCCGGGACAGCTAAGGAGCAGTACTTC	CASSWAGTAKEQYF
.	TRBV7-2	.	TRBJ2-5	TGTGCCAGCAGCTTAGGGGGCTGGCAAGAGACCCAGTACTTC	CASSLGGWQETQYF
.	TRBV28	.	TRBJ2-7	TGTGCCAGCAGCCTCCACGGGGAATACGAGCAGTACTTC	CASSLHGEYEQYF
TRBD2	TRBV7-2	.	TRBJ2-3	TGTGCCAGCAGCCTCGAACTAGCGGGAACCCGACTGCAGTATTTT	CASSLELAGTRLQYF
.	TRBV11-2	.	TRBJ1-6	TGTGCCAGCAGCCAAGCGGGATCCCCTTACAATTCACCCCTCCACTTT	CASSQAGSPYNSPLHF
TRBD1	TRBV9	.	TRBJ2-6	TGTGCCAGCAGCGTAGCTGGGACAGGGGACTCTGGGGCCAACGTCCTGACTTTC	CASSVAGTGDSGANVLTF
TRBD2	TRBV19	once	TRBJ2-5	TGTGCCAGTCGATTCCGACTAGCGGGAGGGCCGTCAGAGACCCAGTACTTC	CASRFRLAGGPSETQYF
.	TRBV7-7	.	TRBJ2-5	TGTGCTAGCAGCTTAGAAACGGGTCCTCAAGAGACCCAGTACTTC	CASSLETGPQETQYF
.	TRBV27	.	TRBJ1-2	TGTGCCAGCAGTCCCTCCGGGACACCCAGCCCTAACTATGGCTACACCTTC	CASSPSGTPSPNYGYTF
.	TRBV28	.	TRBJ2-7	TGTGCCAGCAGTTTTTACGCGGGGATCTACGAGCAGTACTTC	CASSFYAGIYEQYF
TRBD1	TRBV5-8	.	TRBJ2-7	TGTGCCAGCAGCCGCTCGGGGACAGGGTCCGACGAGCAGTACTTC	CASSRSGTGSDEQYF
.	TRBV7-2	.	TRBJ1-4	TGTGCCAGCAGCTTAGGACAGGACAATGAAAAACTGTTTTTT	CASSLGQDNEKLFF
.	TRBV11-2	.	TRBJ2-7	TGTGCCAGCAGCTTAGCGGTTACCGGTTTTCCCTACGAGCAGTACTTC	CASSLAVTGFPYEQYF
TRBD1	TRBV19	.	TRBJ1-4	TGTGCCAGTAGTGCTGGACAGGTATCTAATGAAAAACTGTTTTTT	CASSAGQVSNEKLFF
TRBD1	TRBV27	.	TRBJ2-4	TGTGCCAGCAGTCCACAGAGTTCGACAGGGAGAAACATTCAGTACTTC	CASSPQSSTGRNIQYF
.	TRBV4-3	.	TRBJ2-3	TGCGCCAGCAGCCAATCGCGGGATCGGTACACAGATACGCAGTATTTT	CASSQSRDRYTDTQYF
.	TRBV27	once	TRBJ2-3	TGTGCCAGCAGTTTATATGGTTGGGGCCCAGATACGCAGTATTTT	CASSLYGWGPDTQYF
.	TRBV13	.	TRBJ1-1	TGTGCCAGCAGCTCTACTCCTGAAGCTTTCTTT	CASSSTPEAFF
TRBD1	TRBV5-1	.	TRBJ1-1	TGCGCCAGCAGCCCCACAGGGGCCTCACTTGAAGCTTTCTTT	CASSPTGASLEAFF
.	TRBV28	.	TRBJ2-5	TGTGCCAGCGGAACAGGTTCGCGGACCCAGTACTTC	CASGTGSRTQYF
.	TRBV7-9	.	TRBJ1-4	TGTGCCAGCAGCTTACAGGGTTCCACTAATGAAAAACTGTTTTTT	CASSLQGSTNEKLFF
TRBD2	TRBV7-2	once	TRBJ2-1	TGTGCCAGCAGCCAGAGGACTAGCGGAGTGGGCCTAGGCAATGAGCAGTTCTTC	CASSQRTSGVGLGNEQFF
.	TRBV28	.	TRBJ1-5	TGTGCCAGCAGTATCTCAGGGGGCAATCAGCCCCAGCATTTT	CASSISGGNQPQHF
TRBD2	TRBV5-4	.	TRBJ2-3	TGTGCCAGCAGCCAAAAAACTAGCGGGAGTACAGATACGCAGTATTTT	CASSQKTSGSTDTQYF
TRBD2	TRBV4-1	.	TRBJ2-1	TGCGCCAGCAGCTCGTTGACTAGCGGGAGTAGGAATGAGCAGTTCTTC	CASSSLTSGSRNEQFF
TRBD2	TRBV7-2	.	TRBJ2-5	TGTGCCAGCAGCGCGGCTAGCGGGAGTGAGACCCAGTACTTC	CASSAASGSETQYF
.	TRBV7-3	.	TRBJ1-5	TGTGCCAGCAGCCTCCTCAATCAGCCCCAGCATTTT	CASSLLNQPQHF
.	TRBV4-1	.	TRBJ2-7	TGCGCCAGCAGCCAAAAGAGCGGGTGGGACGAGCAGTACTTC	CASSQKSGWDEQYF
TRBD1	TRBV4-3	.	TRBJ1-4	TGCGCCAGCAGCCAAGATACAGGGGGGGAAAAACTGTTTTTT	CASSQDTGGEKLFF
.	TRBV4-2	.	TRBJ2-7	TGTGCCAGCAGCCAAGATAGGGGAGGGGGACGGGTCGAGCAGTACTTC	CASSQDRGGGRVEQYF
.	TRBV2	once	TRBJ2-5	TGTGCCAGCAAGGAAAGCGGGGAGACCCAGTACTTC	CASKESGETQYF
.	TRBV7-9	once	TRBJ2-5	TGTGCCAGCAGCTTCGTTGGTTTACGGGGGACCCAGTACTTC	CASSFVGLRGTQYF
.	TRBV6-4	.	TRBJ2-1	TGTGCCAGCAGTGACACGAGGAAGCAGTTCTTC	CASSDTRKQFF
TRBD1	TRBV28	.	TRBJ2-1	TGTGCCAGCAGTGGTACCGGGACAGGGCCCTACAATGAGCAGTTCTTC	CASSGTGTGPYNEQFF
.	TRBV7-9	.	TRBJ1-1	TGTGCCAGCAGCTTGGACATGAACACTGAAGCTTTCTTT	CASSLDMNTEAFF
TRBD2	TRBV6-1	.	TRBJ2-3	TGTGCCAGCAGTGAACTAGCGGGATCATATGATACGCAGTATTTT	CASSELAGSYDTQYF
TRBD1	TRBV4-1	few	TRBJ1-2	TGCGCCAGCAGCCAAGATCAGGGGGCCGGGGATGGCTACACCTTC	CASSQDQGAGDGYTF
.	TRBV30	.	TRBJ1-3	TGTGCCTGGCGGGGCTCTGGAAACACCATATATTTT	CAWRGSGNTIYF
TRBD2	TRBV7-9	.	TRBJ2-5	TGTGCCAGCAGCCGTCTAGCGGAAGAGACCCAGTACTTC	CASSRLAEETQYF
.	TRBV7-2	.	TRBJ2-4	TGTGCCAGCAGCCCACCGGGACTCCTAATTCAGTACTTC	CASSPPGLLIQYF
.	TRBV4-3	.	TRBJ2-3	TGCGCCAGCAGCCACGGACTGAGCGGGAGCACAGATACGCAGTATTTT	CASSHGLSGSTDTQYF
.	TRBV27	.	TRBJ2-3	TGTGCCAGCAGTTCGGGGTCAGATGCGCAGTATTTT	CASSSGSDAQYF
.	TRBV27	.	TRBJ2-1	TGTGCCAGCAGTTTGAGATCCTACAATGAGCAGTTCTTC	CASSLRSYNEQFF
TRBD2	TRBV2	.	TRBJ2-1	TGTGCCAGCAGGCTAGCGGGAGGGATCTCTAATGAGCAGTTCTTC	CASRLAGGISNEQFF
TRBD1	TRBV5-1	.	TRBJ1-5	TGCGCCAGCAGCGGGAGGGCAGGGGGCTTGAGCAATCAGCCCCAGCATTTT	CASSGRAGGLSNQPQHF
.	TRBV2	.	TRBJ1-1	TGTGCCAGCAGTGATAGGAGGGAAAGGAGAGATGCTGAAGCTTTCTTT	CASSDRRERRDAEAFF
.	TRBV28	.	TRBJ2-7	TGTGCCAGCCGCTGGGGAGCTGCCGCGGAATACGAGCAGTACTTC	CASRWGAAAEYEQYF
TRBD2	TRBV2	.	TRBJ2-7	TGTGCCAGCAAGATGGCGGGAGGCACCTACGAGCAGTACTTC	CASKMAGGTYEQYF
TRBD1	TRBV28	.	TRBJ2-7	TGTGCCAGCAGTCCCCCCGGGACAGGGATCTACGAGCAGTACTTC	CASSPPGTGIYEQYF
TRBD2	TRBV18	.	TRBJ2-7	TGTGCCAGCTCACCCGGACTAGCGGGAAACGAGCAGTACTTC	CASSPGLAGNEQYF